This T cell receptor (beta chain) was identified in a study of response to subunit inactivated influenza vaccine. TCRdb re-derived calls from the RT-PCR reads in MiXCR, one entry per CDR3 protein. The profile shows under 750,000 distinct CDR3 sequences, approximately 10% of them singletons. Whole-study findings and limits: It was suggested by the authors that few new T cells are recruited by each seasonal influenza vaccination.

This clonotype was counted between two and nine times. Antigen specificity is unknown. This sample comprised PBMCs from blood, obtained on the day of vaccination. This clonotype was obtained from a man aged 50-59 years who received an inactivated influenza vaccine.

CDR3 DNA: TGTGCCAGCAGTCCGGGACAGGGCCACTCTGGAAACACCATATATTTT. Translating it yields CASSPGQGHSGNTIYF. V is TRBV6-1 and J is TRBJ1-3; TRBD1 matches 9 bases. The trim removed 5 bases at V and 0 bases at J, leaving 5 bases unmatched. CDR1 and CDR2 from the germline V gene are MNHNS and SASEGT. CDR3 length: 16 residues.